A selection of T cell receptor beta chains follows, all from one sample in a study of cytomegalovirus exposure and HLA in healthy donors. TCRdb's table, derived via immunoSEQ multiplex PCR, lists solely in-frame clones and lacks some. There are under 95,000 clones in the sample; about 78% occur only once, and 0.9% to 1.2% lies in the top ten. The sequencing sample was made of PBMCs. The source of these receptors is a male donor in good health and CMV-seronegative. The CDR3 runs from the conserved cysteine through the conserved F or W. A D gene is named only where the DNA matches it firmly. Clone size appears in some rows only: once, few, many, or a class for an expanded clone.

cdr3_aa	cdr3_nt	d_call	v_call	clone_size	j_call
CATTLGGRTTDTQYF	TGCGCCACTACGCTGGGCGGGAGGACGACAGATACGCAGTATTTT	TRBD2	TRBV5-1	NA	TRBJ2-3
CASSPPIRVTNSPLHF	TGTGCCAGCAGCCCACCGATCAGGGTCACGAATTCACCCCTCCACTTT	NA	TRBV7-9	NA	TRBJ1-6
CSAPRGIYEQYF	TGCAGCGCCCCGAGGGGGATATACGAGCAGTACTTC	NA	TRBV29-1	NA	TRBJ2-7
CASSPPGGIRGYTF	TGTGCCAGCAGCCCCCCGGGGGGAATACGTGGCTACACCTTC	NA	TRBV7-2	NA	TRBJ1-2
CASSLGAGGLTEAFF	TGCGCCAGCAGCTTGGGAGCCGGGGGGCTCACTGAAGCTTTCTTT	NA	TRBV5-1	NA	TRBJ1-1
CASSLTADRGAYEQYF	TGTGCCAGCAGTTTGACCGCGGACAGGGGCGCCTACGAGCAGTACTTC	TRBD1	TRBV27	few	TRBJ2-7
CASSQENRGTTNEKLFF	TGCGCCAGCAGCCAAGAGAATAGGGGGACAACTAATGAAAAACTGTTTTTT	NA	TRBV4-3	NA	TRBJ1-4
CASSERGTANTEAFF	TGTGCCAGCAGTGAACGGGGGACAGCGAACACTGAAGCTTTCTTT	TRBD1	TRBV2	NA	TRBJ1-1
CASSERGAPGEKLFF	TGTGCCAGCAGTGAACGGGGGGCGCCGGGTGAAAAACTGTTTTTT	NA	TRBV6-1	NA	TRBJ1-4
CASSSSSGGIGTQYF	TGTGCCAGCAGCTCGTCTAGCGGGGGGATCGGTACGCAGTATTTT	TRBD2	TRBV7-6	NA	TRBJ2-3
CASSSRRDQGGNTQYF	TGTGCCAGTAGTTCAAGACGGGACCAGGGCGGGAATACGCAGTATTTT	NA	TRBV19	NA	TRBJ2-3
CASSGVFEQYF	TGTGCCAGCAGCGGGGTATTCGAGCAGTACTTC	NA	TRBV25-1	NA	TRBJ2-7
CASSLATGQTSNEQFF	TGCGCCAGCAGCTTGGCGACGGGACAGACGAGCAATGAGCAGTTCTTC	TRBD1	TRBV5-1	NA	TRBJ2-1
CASSNSGRSENTGELFF	TGTGCCAGCAGCAATAGCGGGAGGTCAGAGAACACCGGGGAGCTGTTTTTT	NA	TRBV21-1	NA	TRBJ2-2
CASSPIFGETQYF	TGCGCCAGCAGCCCCATTTTCGGGGAGACCCAGTACTTC	NA	TRBV5-1	NA	TRBJ2-5
CASSLSSSGSLLYRYEQYF	TGCGCCAGCAGCTTGAGCTCTAGCGGGAGTCTCCTATACCGGTACGAGCAGTACTTC	TRBD2	TRBV5-1	NA	TRBJ2-7
CASSSRQGKYEQYF	TGTGCCAGTAGTTCCAGACAGGGAAAATACGAGCAGTACTTC	TRBD1	TRBV19	NA	TRBJ2-7
CASSIVTRGTGEAFF	TGTGCCAGTAGTATAGTAACCCGGGGGACGGGTGAAGCTTTCTTT	NA	TRBV19	NA	TRBJ1-1
CASSVEGTGGNEQFF	TGTGCCAGCAGCGTAGAAGGGACAGGGGGGAATGAGCAGTTCTTC	TRBD1	TRBV9	NA	TRBJ2-1
CASSDRDRESDTQYF	TGTGCCAGCAGTGACCGAGACAGGGAATCAGATACGCAGTATTTT	TRBD1	TRBV6-1	NA	TRBJ2-3
CASGLGTGPGRNEQFF	TGTGCCAGCGGTTTAGGGACAGGGCCGGGACGGAATGAGCAGTTCTTC	TRBD1	TRBV28	NA	TRBJ2-1
CASSPGLSGNTIYF	TGTGCCAGCAGCCCGGGACTCTCTGGAAACACCATATATTTT	NA	TRBV7-2	NA	TRBJ1-3
CASSLGTGDQPQHF	TGTGCCAGCAGCTTGGGGACAGGGGATCAGCCCCAGCATTTT	TRBD1	TRBV5-4	NA	TRBJ1-5
CASSNSAGETDTQYF	TGTGCCAGTAGTAACTCAGCGGGAGAAACAGATACGCAGTATTTT	TRBD2	TRBV19	once	TRBJ2-3